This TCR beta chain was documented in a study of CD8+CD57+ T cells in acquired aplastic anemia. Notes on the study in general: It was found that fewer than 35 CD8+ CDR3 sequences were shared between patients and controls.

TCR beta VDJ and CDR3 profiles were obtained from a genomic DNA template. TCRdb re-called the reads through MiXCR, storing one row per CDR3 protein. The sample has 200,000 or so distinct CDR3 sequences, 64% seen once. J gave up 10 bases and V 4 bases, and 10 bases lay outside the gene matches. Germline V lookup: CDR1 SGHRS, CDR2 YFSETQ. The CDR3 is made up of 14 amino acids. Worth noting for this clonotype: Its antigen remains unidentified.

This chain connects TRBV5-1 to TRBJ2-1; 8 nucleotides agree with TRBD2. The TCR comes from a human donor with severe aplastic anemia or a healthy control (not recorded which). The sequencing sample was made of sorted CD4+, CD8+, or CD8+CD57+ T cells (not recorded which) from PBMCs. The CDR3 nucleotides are TGCGCCAGCAGCCCGGGGCTAGCGGGTCGGGAGCAGTTCTTC. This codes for CASSPGLAGREQFF. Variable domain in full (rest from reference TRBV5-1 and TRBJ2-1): KAGVTQTPRYLIKTRGQQVTLSCSPISGHRSVSWYQQTPGQGLQFLFEYFSETQRNKGNFPGRFSGRQFSNSRSEMNVSTLELGDSALYLCASSPGLAGREQFFGPGTRLTVL.